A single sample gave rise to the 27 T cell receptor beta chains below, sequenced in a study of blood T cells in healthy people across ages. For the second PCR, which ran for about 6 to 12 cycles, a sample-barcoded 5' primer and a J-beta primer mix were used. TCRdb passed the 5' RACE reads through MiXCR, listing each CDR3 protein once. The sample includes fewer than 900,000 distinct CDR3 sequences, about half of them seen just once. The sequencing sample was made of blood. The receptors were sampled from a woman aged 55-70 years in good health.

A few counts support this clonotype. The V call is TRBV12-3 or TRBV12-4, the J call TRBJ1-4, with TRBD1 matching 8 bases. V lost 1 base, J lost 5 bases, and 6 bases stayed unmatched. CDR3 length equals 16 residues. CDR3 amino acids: CASSLGGDRWNEKLFF. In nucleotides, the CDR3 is TGTGCCAGCAGTTTAGGGGGGGACAGGTGGAATGAAAAACTGTTTTTT.

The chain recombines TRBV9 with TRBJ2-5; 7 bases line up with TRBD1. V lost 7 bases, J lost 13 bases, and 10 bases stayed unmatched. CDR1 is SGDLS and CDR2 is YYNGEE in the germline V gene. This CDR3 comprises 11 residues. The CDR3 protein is CASGRGPRPYF. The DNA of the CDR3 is TGTGCCAGCGGTAGGGGGCCTCGTCCGTACTTC.

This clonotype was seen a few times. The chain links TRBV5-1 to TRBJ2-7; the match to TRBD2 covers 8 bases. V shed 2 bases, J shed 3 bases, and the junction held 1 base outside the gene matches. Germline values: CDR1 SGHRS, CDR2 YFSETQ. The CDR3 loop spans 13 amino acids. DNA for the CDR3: TGCGCCAGCAGCTTTAGCGGGAACTACGAGCAGTACTTC. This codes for CASSFSGNYEQYF.

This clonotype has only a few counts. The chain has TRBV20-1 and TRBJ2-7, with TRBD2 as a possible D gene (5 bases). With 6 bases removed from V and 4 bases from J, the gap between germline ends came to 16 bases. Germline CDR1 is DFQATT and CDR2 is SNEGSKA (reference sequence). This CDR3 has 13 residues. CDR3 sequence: CSAGAEMGYEQYF. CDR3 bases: TGCAGTGCGGGAGCGGAAATGGGGTACGAGCAGTACTTC.

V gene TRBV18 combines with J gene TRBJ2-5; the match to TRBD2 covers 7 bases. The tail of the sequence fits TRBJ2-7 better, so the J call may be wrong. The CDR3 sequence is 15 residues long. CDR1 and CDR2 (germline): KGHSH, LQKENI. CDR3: CASSRPSGTKYEQYF. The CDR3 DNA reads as TGTGCCAGCTCACGGCCTAGCGGAACCAAATACGAGCAGTACTTC.

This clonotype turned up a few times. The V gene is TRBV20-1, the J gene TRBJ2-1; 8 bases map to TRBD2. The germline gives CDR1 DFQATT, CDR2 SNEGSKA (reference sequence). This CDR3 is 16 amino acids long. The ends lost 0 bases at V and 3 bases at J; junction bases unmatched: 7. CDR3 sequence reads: CSARDWTGGRYNEQFF. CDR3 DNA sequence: TGCAGTGCTAGAGATTGGACGGGAGGGCGCTACAATGAGCAGTTCTTC.

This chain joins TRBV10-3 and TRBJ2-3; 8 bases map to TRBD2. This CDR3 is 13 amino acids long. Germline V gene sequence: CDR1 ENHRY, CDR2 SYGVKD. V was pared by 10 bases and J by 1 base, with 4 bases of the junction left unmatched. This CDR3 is CATEAGGTDTQYF. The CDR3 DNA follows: TGTGCCACCGAAGCGGGAGGCACAGATACGCAGTATTTT.

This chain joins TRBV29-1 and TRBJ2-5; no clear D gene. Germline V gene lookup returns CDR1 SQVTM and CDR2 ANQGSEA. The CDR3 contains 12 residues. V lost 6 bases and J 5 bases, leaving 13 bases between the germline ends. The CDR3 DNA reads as TGCAGCGTAGACCAGCAGTCGGAGACCCAGTACTTC. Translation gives CSVDQQSETQYF.

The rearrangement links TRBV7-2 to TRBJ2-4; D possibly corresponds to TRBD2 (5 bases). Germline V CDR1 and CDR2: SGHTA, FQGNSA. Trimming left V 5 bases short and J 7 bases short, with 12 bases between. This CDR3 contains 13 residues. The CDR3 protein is CASSPTIVNIQYF. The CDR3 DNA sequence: TGTGCCAGCAGCCCGACTATTGTCAACATTCAGTACTTC.

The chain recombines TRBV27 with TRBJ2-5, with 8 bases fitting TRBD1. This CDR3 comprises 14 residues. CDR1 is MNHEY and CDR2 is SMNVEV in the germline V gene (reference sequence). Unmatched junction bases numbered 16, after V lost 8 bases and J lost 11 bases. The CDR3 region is CASGPQDRVNEQYF. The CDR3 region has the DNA TGTGCCAGCGGCCCGCAGGACAGGGTCAATGAGCAGTACTTC.

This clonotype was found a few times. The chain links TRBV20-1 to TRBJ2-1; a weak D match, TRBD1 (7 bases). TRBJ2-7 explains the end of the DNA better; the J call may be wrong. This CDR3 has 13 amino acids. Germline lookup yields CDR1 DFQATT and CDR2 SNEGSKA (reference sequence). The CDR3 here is CSANRLGGNEQYF. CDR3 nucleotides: TGCAGTGCCAACCGACTAGGGGGCAATGAGCAGTACTTC.

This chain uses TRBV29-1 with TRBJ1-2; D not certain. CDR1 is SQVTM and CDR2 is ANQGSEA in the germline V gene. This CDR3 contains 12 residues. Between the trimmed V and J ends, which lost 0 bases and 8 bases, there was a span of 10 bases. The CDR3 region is CSVEDSVRGYTF. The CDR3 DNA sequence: TGCAGCGTTGAAGATTCAGTACGCGGCTACACCTTC.

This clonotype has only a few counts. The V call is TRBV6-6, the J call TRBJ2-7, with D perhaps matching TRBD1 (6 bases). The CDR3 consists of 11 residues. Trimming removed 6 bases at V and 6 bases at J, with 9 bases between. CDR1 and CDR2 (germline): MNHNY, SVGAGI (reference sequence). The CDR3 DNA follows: TGTGCCAGCAGGGGGGCTGGCGAGCAGTACTTC. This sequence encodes CASRGAGEQYF.

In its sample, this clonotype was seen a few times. The CDR3: CASSPGTVYNEQYF. The CDR3 DNA reads TGTGCCAGCTCACCAGGGACGGTCTACAATGAGCAGTACTTC. The chain recombines TRBV18 with TRBJ2-5; possibly TRBD1 or TRBD2 for D (5 bases each). The CDR3 totals 14 residues. The V gene's germline CDR1 is KGHSH and CDR2 LQKENI. Trimming pared 2 bases from V and 11 bases from J, leaving 18 bases between.

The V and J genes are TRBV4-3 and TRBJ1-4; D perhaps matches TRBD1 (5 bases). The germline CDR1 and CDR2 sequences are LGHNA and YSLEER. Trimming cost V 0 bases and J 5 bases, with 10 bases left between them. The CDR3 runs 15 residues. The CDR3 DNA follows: TGCGCCAGCAGCCAAGATGGGGCCTTAAATGAAAAACTGTTTTTT. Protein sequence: CASSQDGALNEKLFF.

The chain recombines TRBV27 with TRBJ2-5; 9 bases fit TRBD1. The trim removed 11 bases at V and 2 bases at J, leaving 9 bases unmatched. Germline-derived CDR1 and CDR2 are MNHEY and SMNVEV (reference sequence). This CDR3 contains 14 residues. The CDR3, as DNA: TGTGCCGCACCCTTTGACAGGGGGCAAGAGACCCAGTACTTC. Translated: CAAPFDRGQETQYF.

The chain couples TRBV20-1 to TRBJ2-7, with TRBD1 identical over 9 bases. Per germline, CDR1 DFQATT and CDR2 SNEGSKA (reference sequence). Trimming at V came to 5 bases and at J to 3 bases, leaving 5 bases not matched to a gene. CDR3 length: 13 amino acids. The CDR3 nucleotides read TGCAGTGCTGCGACAGGGGGGATCTACGAGCAGTACTTC. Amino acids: CSAATGGIYEQYF.

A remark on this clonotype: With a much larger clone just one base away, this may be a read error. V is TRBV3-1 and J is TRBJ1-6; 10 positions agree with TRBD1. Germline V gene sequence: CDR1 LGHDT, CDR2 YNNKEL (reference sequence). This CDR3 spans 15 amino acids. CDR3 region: CVSSQGQGVHSPLHF. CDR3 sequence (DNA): TGTGTCAGCAGCCAAGGACAGGGGGTGCATTCACCCCTCCACTTT.

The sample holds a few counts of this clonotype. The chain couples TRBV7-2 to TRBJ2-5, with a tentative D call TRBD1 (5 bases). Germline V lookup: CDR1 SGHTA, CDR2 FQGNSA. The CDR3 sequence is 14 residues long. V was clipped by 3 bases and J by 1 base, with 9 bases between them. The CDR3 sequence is CASSFDSFQETQYF. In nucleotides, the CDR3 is TGTGCCAGCAGCTTCGACAGCTTCCAAGAGACCCAGTACTTC.

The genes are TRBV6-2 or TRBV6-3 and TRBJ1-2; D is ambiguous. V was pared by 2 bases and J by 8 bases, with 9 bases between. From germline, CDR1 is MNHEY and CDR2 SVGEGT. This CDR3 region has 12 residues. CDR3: CASSYLAVGYTF. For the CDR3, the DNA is TGTGCCAGCAGTTACCTCGCGGTGGGCTACACCTTC.

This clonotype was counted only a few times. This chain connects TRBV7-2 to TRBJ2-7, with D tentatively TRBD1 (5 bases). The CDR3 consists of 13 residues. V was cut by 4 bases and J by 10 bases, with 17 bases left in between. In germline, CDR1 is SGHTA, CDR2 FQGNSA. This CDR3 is CASSYDRERIQYF. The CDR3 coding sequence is TGTGCCAGCAGCTACGACAGAGAAAGGATTCAGTACTTC.

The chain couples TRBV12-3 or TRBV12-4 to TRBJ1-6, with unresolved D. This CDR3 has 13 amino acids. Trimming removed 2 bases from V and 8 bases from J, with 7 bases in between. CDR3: CASSLLGYSPLHF. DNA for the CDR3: TGTGCCAGCAGTTTATTAGGGTATTCACCCCTCCACTTT.

This CDR3 is CASSSVHQLEQYF. The DNA of the CDR3 is TGTGCCAGCAGCTCCGTACACCAACTGGAGCAGTACTTC. V and J are TRBV7-6 and TRBJ2-5; D call uncertain. Deletions cut 4 bases from V and 11 bases from J, with 17 bases between. This CDR3 is built from 13 residues. From germline, CDR1 is SGHVS and CDR2 FNYEAQ.

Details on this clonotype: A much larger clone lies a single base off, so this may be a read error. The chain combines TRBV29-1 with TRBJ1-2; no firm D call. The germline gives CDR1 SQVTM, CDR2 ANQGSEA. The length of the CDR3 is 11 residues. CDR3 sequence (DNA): TGCAACGTTGAACTGTACAATGGCTACACCTTC. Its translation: CNVELYNGYTF.

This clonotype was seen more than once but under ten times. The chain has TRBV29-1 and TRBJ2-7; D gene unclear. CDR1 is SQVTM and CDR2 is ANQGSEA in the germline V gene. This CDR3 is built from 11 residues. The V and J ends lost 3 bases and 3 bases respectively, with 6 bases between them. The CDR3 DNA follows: TGCAGCGTTGATCTGGGCTACGAGCAGTACTTC. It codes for CSVDLGYEQYF.

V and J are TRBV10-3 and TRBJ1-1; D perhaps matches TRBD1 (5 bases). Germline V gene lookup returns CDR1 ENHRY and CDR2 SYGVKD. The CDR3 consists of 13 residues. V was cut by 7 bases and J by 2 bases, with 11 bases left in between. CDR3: CAITGAVNTEAFF. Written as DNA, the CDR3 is TGTGCCATCACCGGGGCAGTAAACACTGAAGCTTTCTTT.

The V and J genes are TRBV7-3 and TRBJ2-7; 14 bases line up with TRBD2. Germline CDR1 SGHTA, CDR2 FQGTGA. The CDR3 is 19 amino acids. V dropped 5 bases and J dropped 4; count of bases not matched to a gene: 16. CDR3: CASSPSPGTSGRMGYEQYF. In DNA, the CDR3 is TGTGCCAGCAGCCCAAGCCCCGGGACTAGCGGGAGAATGGGATACGAGCAGTACTTC.